The source of this TCR beta chain is a study of control samples from healthy donors and cancer patients. Using immunoSEQ multiplex PCR, the repertoire was profiled, and TCRdb retains in-frame clones only, with some absent. This table has about 110,000 clones, about 80% appearing once. Deletions cut 7 bases from V and 4 bases from J, with 16 bases between. The CDR3 extends over 14 amino acids. CDR1 and CDR2 (germline): MNHEY, SMNVEV (reference sequence). The TCR was taken from a man younger than 35 in good health. The sequenced sample consisted of blood. The V gene is TRBV27, the J gene TRBJ1-2; D unresolved. CDR3 loop: CASKGTQRVYGYTF. The CDR3 coding sequence is TGTGCCAGCAAGGGAACACAGCGAGTCTATGGCTACACCTTC.